This entry lists 2 T cell receptor beta chains sequenced from one sample in a study. TCRdb ran MiXCR on the 5' RACE reads and lists one entry per CDR3 protein. The sample lists about 43,000 distinct CDR3 sequences; about 29% were seen once. The sequenced sample consisted of memory CD4+ T cells sorted from a lymph node. Subset meaning: memory CD4+ T cells, CD4+CD45RO+CD25-. These receptors were collected from a female donor with breast cancer.

This rearrangement joins TRBV12-3 or TRBV12-4 to TRBJ2-7; no clear D gene. The CDR3 spans 12 residues. Trimming took off 1 base at V and 3 bases at J, with 4 bases between the two ends. CDR3 sequence reads: CASSLGDYEQYF. In DNA, the CDR3 is TGTGCCAGCAGTTTAGGGGACTACGAGCAGTACTTC.

The chain uses TRBV29-1 and TRBJ2-1; 10 nucleotides match TRBD2. The V and J ends lost 6 bases and 3 bases, in that order; junction bases with no gene match: 8. Germline CDR1 SQVTM, CDR2 ANQGSEA. The length of the CDR3 is 15 residues. CDR3 residues: CSVSSSGGFYNEQFF. The CDR3, as DNA: TGCAGCGTGTCTTCTAGCGGGGGCTTCTACAATGAGCAGTTCTTC.